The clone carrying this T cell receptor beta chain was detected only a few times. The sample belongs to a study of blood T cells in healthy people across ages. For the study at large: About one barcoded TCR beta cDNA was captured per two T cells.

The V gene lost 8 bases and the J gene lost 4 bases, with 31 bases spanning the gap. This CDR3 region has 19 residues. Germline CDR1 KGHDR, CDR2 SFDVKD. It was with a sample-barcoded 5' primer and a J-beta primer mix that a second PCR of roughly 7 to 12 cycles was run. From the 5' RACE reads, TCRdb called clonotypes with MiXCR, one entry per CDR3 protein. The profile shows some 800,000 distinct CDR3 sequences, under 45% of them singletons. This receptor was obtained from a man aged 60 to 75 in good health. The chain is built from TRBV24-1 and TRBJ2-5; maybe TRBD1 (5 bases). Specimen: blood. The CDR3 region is CATNFLANWGSVNLETQYF. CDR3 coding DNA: TGTGCCACCAACTTCTTGGCTAATTGGGGCTCCGTTAATCTAGAGACCCAGTACTTC.